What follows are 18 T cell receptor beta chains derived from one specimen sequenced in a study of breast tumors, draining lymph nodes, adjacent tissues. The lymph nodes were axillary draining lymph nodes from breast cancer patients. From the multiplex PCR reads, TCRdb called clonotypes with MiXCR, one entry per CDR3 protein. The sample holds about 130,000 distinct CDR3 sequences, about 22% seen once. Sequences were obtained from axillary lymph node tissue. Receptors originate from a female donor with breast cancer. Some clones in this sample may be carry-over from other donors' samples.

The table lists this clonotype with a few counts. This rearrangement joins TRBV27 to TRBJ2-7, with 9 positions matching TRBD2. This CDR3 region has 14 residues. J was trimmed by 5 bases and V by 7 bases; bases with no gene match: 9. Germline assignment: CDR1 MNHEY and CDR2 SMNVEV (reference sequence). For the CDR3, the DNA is TGTGCCAGCAATTTTAGCGGGAGTTTCCACGAGCAGTACTTC. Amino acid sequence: CASNFSGSFHEQYF.

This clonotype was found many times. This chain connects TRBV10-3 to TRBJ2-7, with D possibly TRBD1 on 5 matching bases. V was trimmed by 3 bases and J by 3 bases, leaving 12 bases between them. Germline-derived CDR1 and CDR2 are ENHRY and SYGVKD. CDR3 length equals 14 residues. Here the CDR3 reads CAISERGGIYEQYF. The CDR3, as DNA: TGTGCCATCAGTGAAAGGGGTGGGATCTACGAGCAGTACTTC.

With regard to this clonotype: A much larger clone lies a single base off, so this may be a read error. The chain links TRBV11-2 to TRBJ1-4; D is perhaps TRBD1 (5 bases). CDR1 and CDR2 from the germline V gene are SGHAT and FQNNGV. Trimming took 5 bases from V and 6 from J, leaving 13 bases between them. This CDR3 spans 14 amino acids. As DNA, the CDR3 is TGTGCCAGCAGCCTCGGGACTGCCGATGAAAAACTGTTTTTT. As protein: CASSLGTADEKLFF. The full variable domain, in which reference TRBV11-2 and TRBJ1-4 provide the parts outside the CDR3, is EAGVAQSPRYKIIEKRQSVAFWCNPISGHATLYWYQQILGQGPKLLIQFQNNGVVDDSQLPKDRFSAERLKGVDSTLKIQPAKLEDSAVYLCASSLGTADEKLFFGSGTQLSVL.

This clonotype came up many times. CDR3 DNA sequence: TGTGCCACCAGTCTGGGAGGGGACAGGGACTACAATGAGCAGTTCTTC. Translated: CATSLGGDRDYNEQFF. The gene calls are TRBV24-1 and TRBJ2-1, with 9 bases lining up with TRBD1. CDR1 and CDR2 (germline): KGHDR, SFDVKD. CDR3 size: 16 residues. V dropped 6 bases and J dropped 3; count of bases not matched to a gene: 8.

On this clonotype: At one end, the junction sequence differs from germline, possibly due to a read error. The CDR3 spells CGQGRGTEAFF. In DNA, the CDR3 is TGTGGACAGGGGAGAGGAACTGAAGCTTTCTTT. The V and J genes are TRBV20-1 and TRBJ1-1, with 9 bases aligning to TRBD1. Germline CDR1 DFQATT, CDR2 SNEGSKA (reference sequence). This CDR3 region has 11 residues.

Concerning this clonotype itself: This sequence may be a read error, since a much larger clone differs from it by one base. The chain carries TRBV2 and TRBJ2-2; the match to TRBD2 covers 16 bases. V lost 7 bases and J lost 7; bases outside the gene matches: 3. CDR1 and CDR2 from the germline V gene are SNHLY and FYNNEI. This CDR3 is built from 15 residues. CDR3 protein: CASTGTSGGGGELFF. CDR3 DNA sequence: TGTGCCAGCACCGGGACTAGCGGGGGGGGCGGGGAGCTGTTTTTT.

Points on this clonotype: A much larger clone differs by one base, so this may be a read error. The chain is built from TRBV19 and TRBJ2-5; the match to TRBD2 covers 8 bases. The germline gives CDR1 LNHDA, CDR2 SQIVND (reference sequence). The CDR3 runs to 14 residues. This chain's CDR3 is CACRGAGGGETQYF. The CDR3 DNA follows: TGTGCCTGTAGGGGTGCGGGAGGAGGAGAGACCCAGTACTTC.

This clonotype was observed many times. CDR3 amino acids: CASSAEGRVQETQYF. In DNA form, the CDR3 reads TGCGCCAGCAGCGCGGAGGGTCGGGTTCAAGAGACCCAGTACTTC. The chain recombines TRBV5-1 with TRBJ2-5; D is perhaps TRBD2 (6 bases). CDR3 length: 15 amino acids. Germline lookup yields CDR1 SGHRS and CDR2 YFSETQ. The V and J ends lost 4 bases and 2 bases respectively, with 15 bases between them.

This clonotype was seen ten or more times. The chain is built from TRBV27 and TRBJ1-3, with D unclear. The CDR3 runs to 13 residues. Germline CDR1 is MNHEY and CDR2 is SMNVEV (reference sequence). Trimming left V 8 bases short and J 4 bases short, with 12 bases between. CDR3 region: CASGREPGNTIYF. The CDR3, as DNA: TGTGCCAGCGGGAGGGAACCCGGAAACACCATATATTTT.

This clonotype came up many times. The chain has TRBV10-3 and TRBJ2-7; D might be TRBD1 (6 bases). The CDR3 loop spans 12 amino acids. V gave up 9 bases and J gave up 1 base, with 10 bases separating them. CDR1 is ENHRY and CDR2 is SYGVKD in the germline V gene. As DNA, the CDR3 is TGTGCCATAACGGACAGTTCCTACGAGCAGTACTTC. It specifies CAITDSSYEQYF.

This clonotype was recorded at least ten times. The CDR3 coding sequence is TGCGCCAGCAGCTTGGGGCAGAGTTACAATGAGCAGTTCTTC. This encodes CASSLGQSYNEQFF. The chain links TRBV5-1 to TRBJ2-1; D call uncertain. Germline CDR1 is SGHRS and CDR2 is YFSETQ. The CDR3 extends over 14 amino acids. The V and J ends lost 0 bases and 4 bases respectively, with 8 bases between them.

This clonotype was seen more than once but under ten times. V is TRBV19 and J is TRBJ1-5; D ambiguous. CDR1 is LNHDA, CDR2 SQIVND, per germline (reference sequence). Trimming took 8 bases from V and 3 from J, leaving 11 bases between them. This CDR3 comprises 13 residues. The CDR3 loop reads CASGRTFNQPQHF. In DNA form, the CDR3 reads TGTGCCAGTGGCAGGACCTTCAATCAGCCCCAGCATTTT.

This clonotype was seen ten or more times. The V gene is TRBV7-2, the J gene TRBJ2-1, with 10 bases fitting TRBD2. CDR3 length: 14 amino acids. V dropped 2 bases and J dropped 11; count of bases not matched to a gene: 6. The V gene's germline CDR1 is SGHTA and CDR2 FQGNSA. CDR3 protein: CASSLLAGDLKQFF. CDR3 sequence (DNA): TGTGCCAGCAGCTTACTAGCGGGAGATCTTAAGCAGTTCTTC.

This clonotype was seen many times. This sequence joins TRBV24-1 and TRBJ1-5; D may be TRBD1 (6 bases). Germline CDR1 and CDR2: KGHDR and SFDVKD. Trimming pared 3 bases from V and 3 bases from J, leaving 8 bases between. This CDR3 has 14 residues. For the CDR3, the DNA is TGTGCCACCAGTGATGGGGGGGCCAATCAGCCCCAGCATTTT. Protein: CATSDGGANQPQHF.

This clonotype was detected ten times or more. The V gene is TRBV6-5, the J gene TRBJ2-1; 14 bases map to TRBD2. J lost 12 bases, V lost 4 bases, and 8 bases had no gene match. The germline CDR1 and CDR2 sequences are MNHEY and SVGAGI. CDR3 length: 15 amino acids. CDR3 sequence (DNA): TGTGCCAGCAGTTTGACTAGCGGGAGGGGCGGGGGGCAGTTCTTC. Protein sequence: CASSLTSGRGGGQFF.

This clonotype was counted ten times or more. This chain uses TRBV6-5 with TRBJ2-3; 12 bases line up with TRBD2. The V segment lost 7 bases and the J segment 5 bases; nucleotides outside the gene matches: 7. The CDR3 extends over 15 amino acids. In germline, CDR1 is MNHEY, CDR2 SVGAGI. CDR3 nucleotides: TGTGCCAGCACACGACTAGCGGGAGCAGGAGATACGCAGTATTTT. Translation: CASTRLAGAGDTQYF.

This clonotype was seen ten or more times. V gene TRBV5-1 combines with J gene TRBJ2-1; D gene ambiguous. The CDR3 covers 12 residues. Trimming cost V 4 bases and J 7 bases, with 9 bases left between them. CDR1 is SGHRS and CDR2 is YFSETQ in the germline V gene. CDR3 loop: CASSPARNEQFF. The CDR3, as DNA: TGCGCCAGCAGCCCGGCCCGAAATGAGCAGTTCTTC.

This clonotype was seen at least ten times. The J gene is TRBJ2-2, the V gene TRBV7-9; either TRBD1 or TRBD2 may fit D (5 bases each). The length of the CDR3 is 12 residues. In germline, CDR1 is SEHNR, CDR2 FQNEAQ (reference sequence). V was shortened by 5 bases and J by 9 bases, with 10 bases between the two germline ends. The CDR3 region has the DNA TGTGCCAGCAGCCGGGGCGGGTGGGAGCTGTTTTTT. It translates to CASSRGGWELFF.